A single sample is the source of the 22 T cell receptor beta chains below, sequenced in a study of immune evolution from preneoplasia to lung adenocarcinoma. Method: immunoSEQ multiplex PCR; TCRdb's copy keeps in-frame clones and lacks some. The sample includes 4,500 to 6,500 clones, 81% of them seen just once. Sequenced sample: FFPE normal lung tissue adjacent to the tumor. The receptors stem from a person aged 50-70 years with lung adenocarcinoma.

This clone was seen only a few times. The chain has TRBV13 and TRBJ2-1, with 8 bases aligning to TRBD2. Unmatched junction bases numbered 11, after V lost 1 base and J lost 3 bases. This CDR3 contains 18 residues. Looked up from germline, CDR1 is PRHDT and CDR2 is FYEKMQ (reference sequence). The CDR3 sequence: CASSLATGGPGVYNEQFF. CDR3 DNA sequence: TGTGCCAGCAGCTTAGCGACGGGAGGGCCAGGGGTCTACAATGAGCAGTTCTTC.

The rearrangement joins TRBV11-3 to TRBJ2-5; a possible D gene is TRBD1 (6 bases). This CDR3 is 15 amino acids long. CDR1 SGHNT and CDR2 YENEEA come from the germline V gene. The V end was cut by 3 bases, the J end by 0 bases, with 11 bases between. The CDR3 sequence: CASSFRGENQETQYF. For the CDR3, the DNA is TGTGCCAGCAGCTTCAGGGGAGAAAACCAAGAGACCCAGTACTTC.

The V and J genes are TRBV7-9 and TRBJ2-1; 12 bases match TRBD1. Germline CDR1 is SEHNR and CDR2 is FQNEAQ (reference sequence). This CDR3 spans 14 amino acids. V lost 8 bases, J lost 7 bases, and 6 bases stayed unmatched. CDR3 residues: CASRRGQGANEQFF. CDR3 sequence (DNA): TGTGCCAGCCGTAGGGGACAGGGGGCTAATGAGCAGTTCTTC. Looking up the rest from reference TRBV7-9 and TRBJ2-1 gives the full variable domain: DTGVSQNPRHKITKRGQNVTFRCDPISEHNRLYWYRQTLGQGPEFLTYFQNEAQLEKSRLLSDRFSAERPKGSFSTLEIQRTEQGDSAMYLCASRRGQGANEQFFGPGTRLTVL.

This sequence joins TRBV4-1 and TRBJ2-7; D not certain. V lost 0 bases and J 0 bases, leaving 12 bases between the germline ends. The CDR3 spans 16 residues. Germline assignment: CDR1 MGHRA and CDR2 YSYEKL. Written as DNA, the CDR3 is TGCGCCAGCAGCCAAGAATTTGGCCAGTTCTCCTACGAGCAGTACTTC. Protein sequence: CASSQEFGQFSYEQYF.

This clone has only one observation. This sequence joins TRBV9 and TRBJ2-7; 11 bases match TRBD1. V gave up 3 bases and J gave up 7 bases; unmatched junction bases: 3. This CDR3 has 13 amino acids. The germline V gene encodes CDR1 SGDLS and CDR2 YYNGEE. The CDR3 protein is CASSEGQGGEQYF. The CDR3 DNA reads TGTGCCAGCAGCGAGGGACAGGGGGGGGAGCAGTACTTC.

The chain couples TRBV15 to TRBJ2-7; 12 bases align to TRBD1. The CDR3 spans 16 residues. Trimming at V came to 5 bases and at J to 6 bases, leaving 11 bases not matched to a gene. CDR1 LNHNV and CDR2 YYDKDF come from the germline V gene (reference sequence). The CDR3: CATSSSPGTGGGEQYF. The CDR3 DNA is TGTGCCACCAGCTCTTCCCCCGGGACAGGGGGCGGCGAGCAGTACTTC.

The chain is built from TRBV6-1 and TRBJ1-2; TRBD1 agrees at 7 bases. V shed 6 bases and J 5 bases; nucleotides not matched to a gene: 6. The length of the CDR3 is 13 residues. CDR1 MNHNS and CDR2 SASEGT come from the germline V gene. This CDR3 is CASSETGEYGYTF. The CDR3, as DNA: TGTGCCAGCAGCGAAACAGGGGAGTATGGCTACACCTTC.

This clone is medium-sized by share. The gene calls are TRBV15 and TRBJ2-1, with no clear D. V lost 3 bases and J 8 bases, leaving 14 bases between the germline ends. The CDR3 is made up of 14 amino acids. Germline CDR1 LNHNV, CDR2 YYDKDF (reference sequence). The CDR3 nucleotides are TGTGCCACCAGCAGCCTCCAATCGACCGATGAGCAGTTCTTC. Its protein product is CATSSLQSTDEQFF.

The chain uses TRBV7-2 and TRBJ1-4, with 8 bases lining up with TRBD1. The CDR3 covers 13 residues. CDR1 and CDR2 from the germline V gene are SGHTA and FQGNSA. Trimming cost V 5 bases and J 12 bases; bases outside gene matches: 8. In nucleotides, the CDR3 is TGTGCCAGCAGCCGTAACAGGGGGGCGGAACTGTTTTTT. Its translation is CASSRNRGAELFF.

This chain's CDR3 is CASSNQETQYF. Here the CDR3 DNA reads TGTGCCAGCAGCAACCAAGAGACCCAGTACTTC. The rearrangement joins TRBV7-2 to TRBJ2-5, with unresolved D. Trimming took off 5 bases at V and 0 bases at J, with 1 base between the two ends. The germline gives CDR1 SGHTA, CDR2 FQGNSA. The CDR3 sequence is 11 residues long.

This chain connects TRBV5-6 to TRBJ2-1, with D tentatively TRBD2 (5 bases). V lost 3 bases, J lost 8 bases, and 18 bases lay in between. This CDR3 is built from 15 residues. The V gene's germline CDR1 is SGHDT and CDR2 YYEEEE. CDR3 DNA: TGTGCCAGCAGCTCGGACGAGGGAAGGCTTGATGAGCAGTTCTTC. Translated, it gives CASSSDEGRLDEQFF. Full variable domain (remainder filled in from reference TRBV5-6 and TRBJ2-1): DAGVTQSPTHLIKTRGQQVTLRCSPKSGHDTVSWYQQALGQGPQFIFQYYEEEERQRGNFPDRFSGHQFPNYSSELNVNALLLGDSALYLCASSSDEGRLDEQFFGPGTRLTVL.

The chain has TRBV6-6 and TRBJ1-1; D unclear. Per the germline V gene, CDR1 is MNHNY and CDR2 is SVGAGI (reference sequence). The CDR3 length is 10 residues. Trimming took 8 bases from V and 4 from J, leaving 5 bases between them. CDR3 residues: CASGFTEAFF. CDR3 nucleotide sequence: TGTGCCAGCGGTTTCACTGAAGCTTTCTTT.

The chain couples TRBV7-2 to TRBJ1-5, with D maybe TRBD1 (6 bases). Trimming pared 5 bases from V and 2 bases from J, leaving 16 bases between. This CDR3 has 16 residues. Per germline, CDR1 SGHTA and CDR2 FQGNSA. The CDR3 DNA is TGTGCCAGCAGCCCACAACCGGCAGGGGGCAATCAGCCCCAGCATTTT. Its translation: CASSPQPAGGNQPQHF.

The DNA for the CDR3 is TGTGCCAGCAGTTTATGGGTCCTAGCGGGAGGGCCAGGAGAGCAGTTCTTC. This gives the protein CASSLWVLAGGPGEQFF. The chain employs TRBV28 and TRBJ2-1, with 12 bases that match TRBD2. CDR1 and CDR2 (germline): MDHEN, SYDVKM. The CDR3 contains 17 residues. The trim removed 0 bases at V and 10 bases at J, leaving 10 bases unmatched.

The rearrangement links TRBV18 to TRBJ2-7, with 9 bases fitting TRBD1. This CDR3 spans 14 amino acids. Germline CDR1 KGHSH, CDR2 LQKENI. V shed 5 bases, J shed 2 bases, and the junction held 4 bases outside the gene matches. CDR3 region: CASSDGTGTYEQYF. The CDR3 coding sequence is TGTGCCAGCTCAGATGGGACAGGGACCTACGAGCAGTACTTC.

V is TRBV30 and J is TRBJ1-1; D is undetermined. Trimming removed 0 bases from V and 4 bases from J, with 15 bases in between. CDR3 size: 15 residues. The germline V gene encodes CDR1 GTSNPN and CDR2 SVGIG (reference sequence). The CDR3 reads CAWSVFPQMGTEAFF. The CDR3 coding sequence is TGTGCCTGGAGTGTATTTCCCCAAATGGGCACTGAAGCTTTCTTT.

The rearrangement uses TRBV20-1 and TRBJ2-3; no clear D. Germline loops: CDR1 DFQATT, CDR2 SNEGSKA (reference sequence). This CDR3 comprises 11 residues. V was trimmed by 5 bases and J by 5 bases, leaving 8 bases between them. CDR3 nucleotides: TGCAGTGCTCCGCTGGGAGATACGCAGTATTTT. Translating gives CSAPLGDTQYF.

The CDR3: CASSLMGSEAFF. CDR3 bases: TGTGCCAGCAGCTTAATGGGTTCTGAAGCTTTCTTT. The chain recombines TRBV5-6 with TRBJ1-1; D gene uncertain. Germline values: CDR1 SGHDT, CDR2 YYEEEE. V was cut by 2 bases and J by 6 bases, with 8 bases left in between. The CDR3 contains 12 residues. Full variable domain (missing parts from reference TRBV5-6 and TRBJ1-1): DAGVTQSPTHLIKTRGQQVTLRCSPKSGHDTVSWYQQALGQGPQFIFQYYEEEERQRGNFPDRFSGHQFPNYSSELNVNALLLGDSALYLCASSLMGSEAFFGQGTRLTVV.

This chain connects TRBV7-8 to TRBJ1-1; D gene ambiguous. This CDR3 spans 15 amino acids. Trimming removed 3 bases from V and 5 bases from J, with 16 bases in between. The germline gives CDR1 SGHVS, CDR2 FQNEAQ. The DNA of the CDR3 is TGTGCCAGCAGCTTTGGAGCGGCGGGAGGTACTGAAGCTTTCTTT. Protein sequence: CASSFGAAGGTEAFF. The entire variable domain, with the rest obtained from reference TRBV7-8 and TRBJ1-1, is as follows: GAGVSQSPRYKVAKRGQDVALRCDPISGHVSLFWYQQALGQGPEFLTYFQNEAQLDKSGLPSDRFFAERPEGSVSTLKIQRTQQEDSAVYLCASSFGAAGGTEAFFGQGTRLTVV.

This sequence joins TRBV28 and TRBJ1-5; a weak D match, TRBD1 (5 bases). V lost 1 base to trimming and J lost 0 bases, with 16 bases between them. CDR3 length equals 18 residues. The germline gives CDR1 MDHEN, CDR2 SYDVKM. The CDR3 DNA reads as TGTGCCAGCAGTTTATATGTGTCAGGGCGATATAGCAATCAGCCCCAGCATTTT. Translated: CASSLYVSGRYSNQPQHF.

The chain is built from TRBV6-5 and TRBJ2-7, with D maybe TRBD2 (5 bases). The CDR3 length is 14 residues. V dropped 4 bases and J dropped 4 bases, with 14 bases sitting between them. Germline V gene sequence: CDR1 MNHEY, CDR2 SVGAGI. As DNA, the CDR3 is TGTGCCAGCAGTTCGGGGATCCCGTCTTACGAGCAGTACTTC. Translated, it gives CASSSGIPSYEQYF.

The J gene is TRBJ2-3, the V gene TRBV7-9; possibly TRBD1 or TRBD2 for D (5 bases each). Germline V gene sequence: CDR1 SEHNR, CDR2 FQNEAQ (reference sequence). The CDR3 loop spans 14 amino acids. Deletions cut 7 bases from V and 9 bases from J, with 20 bases between. The CDR3 sequence is CASTWETLRDTQYF. DNA of the CDR3: TGTGCCAGCACTTGGGAGACCCTGAGGGACACGCAGTATTTT.